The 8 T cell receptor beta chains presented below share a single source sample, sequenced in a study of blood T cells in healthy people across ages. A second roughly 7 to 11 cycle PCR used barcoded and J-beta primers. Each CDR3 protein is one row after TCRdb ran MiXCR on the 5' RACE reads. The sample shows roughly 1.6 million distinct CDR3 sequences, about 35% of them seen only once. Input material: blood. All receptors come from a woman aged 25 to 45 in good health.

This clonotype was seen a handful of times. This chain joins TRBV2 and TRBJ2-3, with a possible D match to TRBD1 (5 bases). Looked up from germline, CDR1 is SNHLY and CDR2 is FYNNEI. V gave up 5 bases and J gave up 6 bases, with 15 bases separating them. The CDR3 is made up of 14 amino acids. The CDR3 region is CASSHGPQGDTQYF. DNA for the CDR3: TGTGCCAGCAGTCATGGCCCGCAGGGTGATACGCAGTATTTT. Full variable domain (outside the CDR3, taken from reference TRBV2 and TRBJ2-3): EPEVTQTPSHQVTQMGQEVILRCVPISNHLYFYWYRQILGQKVEFLVSFYNNEISEKSEIFDDQFSVERPDGSNFTLKIRSTKLEDSAMYFCASSHGPQGDTQYFGPGTRLTVL.

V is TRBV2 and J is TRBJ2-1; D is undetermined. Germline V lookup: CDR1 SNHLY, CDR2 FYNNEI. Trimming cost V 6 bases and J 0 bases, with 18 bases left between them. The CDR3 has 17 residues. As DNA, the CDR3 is TGTGCCAGCAGACTTAGGACGGTCAAGAGCTCCTACAATGAGCAGTTCTTC. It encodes CASRLRTVKSSYNEQFF. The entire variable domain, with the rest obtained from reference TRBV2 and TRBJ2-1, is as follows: EPEVTQTPSHQVTQMGQEVILRCVPISNHLYFYWYRQILGQKVEFLVSFYNNEISEKSEIFDDQFSVERPDGSNFTLKIRSTKLEDSAMYFCASRLRTVKSSYNEQFFGPGTRLTVL.

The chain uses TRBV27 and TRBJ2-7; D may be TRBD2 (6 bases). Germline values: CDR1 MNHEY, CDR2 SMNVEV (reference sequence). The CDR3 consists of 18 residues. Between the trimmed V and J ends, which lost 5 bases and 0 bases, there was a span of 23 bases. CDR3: CASSGGASEKGSSYEQYF. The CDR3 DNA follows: TGTGCCAGCAGTGGTGGGGCTAGCGAAAAAGGGAGCTCCTACGAGCAGTACTTC.

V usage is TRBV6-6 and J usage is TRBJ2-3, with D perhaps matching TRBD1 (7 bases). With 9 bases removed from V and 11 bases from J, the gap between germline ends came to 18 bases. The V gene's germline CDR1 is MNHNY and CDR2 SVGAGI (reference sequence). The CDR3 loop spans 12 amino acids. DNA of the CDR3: TGTGCCAGTAATGGAGGGGGCGCGGGGCAGTATTTT. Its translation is CASNGGGAGQYF.

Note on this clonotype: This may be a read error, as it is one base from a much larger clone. The CDR3 nucleotides read TGCAGCGTTCAGAGGGGGAGGAACACTGAAGCTTTCTTT. The encoded protein is CSVQRGRNTEAFF. The V gene is TRBV29-1, the J gene TRBJ1-1; possible D gene TRBD1, 6 bases. Trimming pared 5 bases from V and 1 base from J, leaving 11 bases between. The CDR3 loop spans 13 amino acids. Per germline, CDR1 SQVTM and CDR2 ANQGSEA.

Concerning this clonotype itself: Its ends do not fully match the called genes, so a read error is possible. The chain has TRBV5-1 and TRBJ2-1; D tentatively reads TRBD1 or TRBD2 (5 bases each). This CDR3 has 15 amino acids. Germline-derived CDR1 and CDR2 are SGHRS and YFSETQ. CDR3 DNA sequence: TGCGCCAGCAGTTTGGGGCCTAGCTCTATGGATGAGCAGTTCTTC. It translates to CASSLGPSSMDEQFF.

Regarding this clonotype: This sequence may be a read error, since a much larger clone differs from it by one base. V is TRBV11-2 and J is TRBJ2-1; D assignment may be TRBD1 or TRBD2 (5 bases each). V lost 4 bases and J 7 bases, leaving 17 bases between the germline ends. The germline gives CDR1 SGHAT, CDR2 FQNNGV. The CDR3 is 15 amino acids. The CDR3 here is CASSSQRGRGNEQFF. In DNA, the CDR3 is TGTGCCAGCAGCTCCCAGAGGGGTAGAGGGAATGAGCAGTTCTTC. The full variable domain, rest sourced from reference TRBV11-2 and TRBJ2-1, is EAGVAQSPRYKIIEKRQSVAFWCNPISGHATLYWYQQILGQGPKLLIQFQNNGVVDDSQLPKDRFSAERLKGVDSTLKIQPAKLEDSAVYLCASSSQRGRGNEQFFGPGTRLTVL.

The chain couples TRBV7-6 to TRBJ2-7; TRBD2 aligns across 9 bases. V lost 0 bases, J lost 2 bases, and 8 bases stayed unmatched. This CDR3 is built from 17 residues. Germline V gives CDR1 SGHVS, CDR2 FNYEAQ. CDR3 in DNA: TGTGCCAGCAGCTTAGCGCGTGGTCCTAGCGGGGCCTACGAGCAGTACTTC. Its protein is CASSLARGPSGAYEQYF.